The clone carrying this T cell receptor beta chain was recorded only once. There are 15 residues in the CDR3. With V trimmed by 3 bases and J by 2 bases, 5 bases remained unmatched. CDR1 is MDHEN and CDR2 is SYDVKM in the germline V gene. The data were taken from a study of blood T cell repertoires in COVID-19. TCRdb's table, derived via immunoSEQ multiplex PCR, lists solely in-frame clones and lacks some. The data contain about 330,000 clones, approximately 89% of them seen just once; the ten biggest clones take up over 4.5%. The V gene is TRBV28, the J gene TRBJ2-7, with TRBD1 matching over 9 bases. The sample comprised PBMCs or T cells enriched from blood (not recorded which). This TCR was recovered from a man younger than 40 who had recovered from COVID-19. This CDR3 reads CASSFPGQGPYEQYF. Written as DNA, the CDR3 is TGTGCCAGCAGTTTCCCGGGACAGGGCCCCTACGAGCAGTACTTC. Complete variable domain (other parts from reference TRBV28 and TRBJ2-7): DVKVTQSSRYLVKRTGEKVFLECVQDMDHENMFWYRQDPGLGLRLIYFSYDVKMKEKGDIPEGYSVSREKKERFSLILESASTNQTSMYLCASSFPGQGPYEQYFGPGTRLTVT.